These T cell receptor beta chains were read from a single sample in a study of lymphopenia after photon versus proton radiotherapy. Sequenced by immunoSEQ multiplex PCR; TCRdb stores in-frame clones only, minus some. The sample records fewer than 25,000 clones, more than 75% being singletons. Source: peripheral blood, taken from a patient treated with photon-based radiotherapy. All receptors derive from a man aged 35 to 55 with gastric cancer. The CDR3 runs from the conserved cysteine through the conserved F or W. Each record gives: V gene, J gene, CDR3 protein.

V gene: TRBV4-3
J gene: TRBJ1-1
CDR3 protein: CASSQSDGPNTEAFF

V gene: TRBV7-2
J gene: TRBJ1-4
CDR3 protein: CASSPSGGEKLFF

V gene: TRBV5-4
J gene: TRBJ1-3
CDR3 protein: CASSLVSSRGSGNTIYF

V gene: TRBV30
J gene: TRBJ1-2
CDR3 protein: CAWNRGTFNYGYTF

V gene: TRBV7-8
J gene: TRBJ2-1
CDR3 protein: CASSLRSSGVSYNEQFF

V gene: TRBV4-3
J gene: TRBJ1-1
CDR3 protein: CASSHRPQGNTEAFF

V gene: TRBV23-1
J gene: TRBJ1-1
CDR3 protein: CASSQPQDRANTEAFF

V gene: TRBV5-4
J gene: TRBJ2-1
CDR3 protein: CASSLAHGGAYNEQFF

V gene: TRBV5-1
J gene: TRBJ2-5
CDR3 protein: CASSLALGVRETQYF

V gene: TRBV10-3
J gene: TRBJ2-5
CDR3 protein: CAIKYQETQYF

V gene: TRBV5-4
J gene: TRBJ2-1
CDR3 protein: CASSFDLTFSSYNEQFF

V gene: TRBV12-5
J gene: TRBJ1-2
CDR3 protein: CASGDRGIGYTF

V gene: TRBV5-4
J gene: TRBJ1-2
CDR3 protein: CASSFFLEGGYTF

V gene: TRBV5-4
J gene: TRBJ2-1
CDR3 protein: CASSLSGTSGGNEQFF

V gene: TRBV7-2
J gene: TRBJ2-7
CDR3 protein: CASSFSGGSYEQYF

V gene: TRBV5-4
J gene: TRBJ1-1
CDR3 protein: CASSLAVGAFF

V gene: TRBV19
J gene: TRBJ1-5
CDR3 protein: CASSGLGQPQHF

V gene: TRBV7-2
J gene: TRBJ1-2
CDR3 protein: CASSSSGGSYGYTF

V gene: TRBV2
J gene: TRBJ1-1
CDR3 protein: CASSEQGAGTEAFF

V gene: TRBV14
J gene: TRBJ1-1
CDR3 protein: CASSRTGGMNTEAFF

V gene: TRBV15
J gene: TRBJ1-1
CDR3 protein: CATSRDVTEAFF

V gene: TRBV11-2
J gene: TRBJ1-1
CDR3 protein: CASSQAPGGIEAFF

V gene: TRBV13
J gene: TRBJ1-4
CDR3 protein: CASSLGGRGGGEKLFF

V gene: TRBV6-1
J gene: TRBJ1-3
CDR3 protein: CASSELLTGNTIYF

V gene: TRBV11-3
J gene: TRBJ1-1
CDR3 protein: CASSLEVNTEAFF

V gene: TRBV11-3
J gene: TRBJ2-6
CDR3 protein: CASSSRGPGANVLTF

V gene: TRBV2
J gene: TRBJ1-6
CDR3 protein: CASSLDRVGSSSSPLHF

V gene: TRBV29-1
J gene: TRBJ2-6
CDR3 protein: CSVLDPLASGANVLTF

V gene: TRBV21-1
J gene: TRBJ1-5
CDR3 protein: CASRKRVLGNQPQHF

V gene: TRBV7-3
J gene: TRBJ1-1
CDR3 protein: CASSLYRDTEAFF

V gene: TRBV5-1
J gene: TRBJ2-7
CDR3 protein: CASSLEWGDRGYEQYF

V gene: TRBV27
J gene: TRBJ1-2
CDR3 protein: CASSSRTGRDYGYTF

V gene: TRBV7-2
J gene: TRBJ2-5
CDR3 protein: CASSRDRQETQYF

V gene: TRBV25-1
J gene: TRBJ1-5
CDR3 protein: CASSGGGTGPSNQPQHF

V gene: TRBV6-6
J gene: TRBJ1-2
CDR3 protein: CASALSGGAPGYTF

V gene: TRBV7-4
J gene: TRBJ1-5
CDR3 protein: CASSLSLRTGMLQPQHF

V gene: TRBV27
J gene: TRBJ2-3
CDR3 protein: CASSSGRPTDTQYF

V gene: TRBV2
J gene: TRBJ1-6
CDR3 protein: CASSAWDWYTLHF

V gene: TRBV5-1
J gene: TRBJ2-1
CDR3 protein: CASSQSVDEQFF

V gene: TRBV9
J gene: TRBJ2-5
CDR3 protein: CASSVAGLAGRETQYF

V gene: TRBV9
J gene: TRBJ2-5
CDR3 protein: CASSPNRGSETQYF

V gene: TRBV18
J gene: TRBJ1-3
CDR3 protein: CASSPLGQAYSGNTIYF

V gene: TRBV29-1
J gene: TRBJ2-5
CDR3 protein: CSVDLGRTQETQYF

V gene: TRBV4-1
J gene: TRBJ1-6
CDR3 protein: CASSLSTGNANSPLHF

V gene: TRBV7-2
J gene: TRBJ1-4
CDR3 protein: CASSTPSDYEKLFF

V gene: TRBV7-8
J gene: TRBJ2-7
CDR3 protein: CASSLAAGDAYEQYF

V gene: TRBV6-1
J gene: TRBJ2-2
CDR3 protein: CASSFKSPGELFF

V gene: TRBV29-1
J gene: TRBJ1-1
CDR3 protein: CSVEGTGGTEAFF

V gene: TRBV5-4
J gene: TRBJ2-5
CDR3 protein: CASSSGGQRETQYF

V gene: TRBV27
J gene: TRBJ2-5
CDR3 protein: CASSSKGRWVAEAQYF

V gene: TRBV21-1
J gene: TRBJ2-7
CDR3 protein: CASSAVGAHEQYF

V gene: TRBV19
J gene: TRBJ1-1
CDR3 protein: CASSPQKDTEAFF